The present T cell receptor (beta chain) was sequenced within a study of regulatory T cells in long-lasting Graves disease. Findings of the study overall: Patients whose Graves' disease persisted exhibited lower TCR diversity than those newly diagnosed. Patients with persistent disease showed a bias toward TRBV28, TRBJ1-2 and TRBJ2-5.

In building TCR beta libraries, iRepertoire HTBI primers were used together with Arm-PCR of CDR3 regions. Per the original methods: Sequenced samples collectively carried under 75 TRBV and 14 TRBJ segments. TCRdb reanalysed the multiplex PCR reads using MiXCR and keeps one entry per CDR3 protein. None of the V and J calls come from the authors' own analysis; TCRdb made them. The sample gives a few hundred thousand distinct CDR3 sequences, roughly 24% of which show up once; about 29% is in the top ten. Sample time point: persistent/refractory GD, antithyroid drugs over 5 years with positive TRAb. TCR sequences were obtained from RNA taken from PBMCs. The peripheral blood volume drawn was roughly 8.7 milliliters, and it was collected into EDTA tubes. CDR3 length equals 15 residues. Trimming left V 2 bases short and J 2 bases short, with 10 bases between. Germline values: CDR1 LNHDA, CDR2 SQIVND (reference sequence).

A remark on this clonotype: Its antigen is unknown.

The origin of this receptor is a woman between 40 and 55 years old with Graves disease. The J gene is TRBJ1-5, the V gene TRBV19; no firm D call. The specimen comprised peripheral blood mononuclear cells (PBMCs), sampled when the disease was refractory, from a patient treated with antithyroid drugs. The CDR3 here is CASSIMTTGNQPQHF. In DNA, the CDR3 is TGTGCCAGTAGTATAATGACCACGGGCAATCAGCCCCAGCATTTT.